This TCR beta chain was sequenced in a study of CD8+ T cells in alopecia areata. The length of the CDR3 is 15 residues. Germline V gives CDR1 MGHDK, CDR2 SYGVNS. With 3 bases clipped from V and 10 bases from J, the junction kept 12 bases outside the gene matches. Investigators isolated RNA and reverse transcribed it into cDNA to act as the sequencing template. Sequencing used immunoSEQ multiplex PCR; TCRdb keeps in-frame clones, though not all of them. The sample comprises some 150,000 clones, less than 75% of which are singletons, and 35% to 40% rests with the top ten. As to this clone: Antigen: not known.

Study outcomes and limitations: Scalp sequencing captures resident alphabeta T cells of normal skin too. Compared with mice, patients displayed less clear TCR sharing, possibly for HLA-related reasons. Elevated clonality characterized lesional scalp relative to normal scalp, particularly in alopecia totalis/universalis.

Isolation of CD4+ and CD8+ T cells from PBMCs was achieved by sorting. The chain combines TRBV25-1 with TRBJ2-1; TRBD2 agrees at 7 bases. This clonotype originated in a human donor in good health. Specimen: CD8+ T cells sorted from blood. The CDR3 protein is CASSEVAGPPTEQFF. CDR3 DNA: TGTGCCAGCAGTGAGGTAGCGGGCCCGCCGACGGAGCAGTTCTTC.